This TCR beta chain was found in a study of blood T cell repertoires in COVID-19. Study as a whole: Acute-phase and convalescent COVID-19 samples originated in the United States, Italy and Spain. Sources were T cells, B-cell-depleted T cells, or PBMCs; the material itself was cDNA or gDNA.

Source study methods: Estimation of nucleated cell counts relied on the amplification of reference gene primers. Assay used: immunoSEQ multiplex PCR; TCRdb lists only in-frame clones, some missing. The D gene and trimming were derived from the DNA, and the V and J assignments and clone size from that table. The data show about 81,000 clones, around 90% seen once. Sample: peripheral blood. The clonotype originates from a man aged 65 to 79 with acute or convalescent COVID-19.

In nucleotides, the CDR3 is TGTGCCAGCAGTTCTGCGACAGGGGGTATTCTGAATGAGCAGTTCTTC. Its translation: CASSSATGGILNEQFF. This rearrangement joins TRBV5-8 to TRBJ2-1, with 9 nucleotides matching TRBD1. The CDR3 consists of 16 residues. The J segment lost 7 bases and the V segment lost 5 bases, leaving 13 bases of the junction unmatched. The germline V gene has CDR1 SGHTS and CDR2 YDEGEE.